The rows below give T cell receptor beta chains drawn from one sample of a study of PD-1 blockade in classical Hodgkin lymphoma. Only in-frame clones appear in the TCRdb table, and some are missing; sequencing was by immunoSEQ multiplex PCR. Found here are tens of thousands of clones, about 82% of them singletons; the top ten hold around 8%. Sequencing was performed on peripheral blood mononuclear cells (PBMCs), taken before the second cycle of nivolumab. The source is a human donor with classical Hodgkin lymphoma. Both conserved end residues are part of each CDR3.

V,J,CDR3
TRBV19,TRBJ1-4,CASRDRGANEKLFF
TRBV7-9,TRBJ1-4,CASSRLRGNDEKLFF
TRBV7-2,TRBJ2-1,CASSPQRGGFNEQFF
TRBV14,TRBJ2-2,CASSHAGARLGATGELFF
TRBV4-1,TRBJ1-1,CASSPGTLTRSMNTEAFF
TRBV4-2,TRBJ2-2,CASSQSPNRAWNTGELFF
TRBV20-1,TRBJ2-3,CSATSTDTQYF
TRBV10-3,TRBJ2-7,CAITQGGKGYEQYF
TRBV9,TRBJ1-6,CASSVSWGSPLHF
TRBV5-5,TRBJ2-7,CASSVGYEQYF
TRBV6-1,TRBJ1-5,CASSVQGSNQPQHF
TRBV9,TRBJ2-3,CASSLLAISTDTQYF
TRBV28,TRBJ2-3,CATEVRGIDTQYF
TRBV7-2,TRBJ1-2,CASSLVGQGRSSYGYTF
TRBV28,TRBJ1-3,CASSFSGTVNSGNTIYF
TRBV28,TRBJ1-2,CASRGQAYGYTF
TRBV4-3,TRBJ1-2,CASSPTTPPGPYGYTF
TRBV6-1,TRBJ2-7,CASSAGQAYYEQYF
TRBV28,TRBJ2-3,CATTGSTDTQYF
TRBV6-1,TRBJ1-2,CASSRDSNYGYTF
TRBV2,TRBJ2-2,CASSEGQGTGELFF
TRBV5-1,TRBJ2-7,CASSFTGYEQYF
TRBV6-6,TRBJ2-3,CASRRTSGGLLDTQYF
TRBV7-2,TRBJ1-2,CASTRWSTTNYGYTF
TRBV25-1,TRBJ2-5,CASSERFGGAETQYF
TRBV6-5,TRBJ1-5,CASSYQGASQPQHF
TRBV19,TRBJ1-5,CASSIRDGSNQPQHF
TRBV18,TRBJ2-7,CASSPPIAGGRYEQYF
TRBV6-5,TRBJ1-5,CASSKYRDQPQHF
TRBV28,TRBJ1-2,CASTPGRNYGYTF
TRBV2,TRBJ1-5,CASRSRYSNQPQHF
TRBV28,TRBJ2-7,CASSLPTGKWYEQYF
TRBV7-2,TRBJ2-3,CASSLARSTDTQYF
TRBV18,TRBJ1-5,CASSLGTSNQPQHF
TRBV14,TRBJ2-7,CASSHSYEQYF
TRBV7-2,TRBJ2-7,CASSPQMGGGISEQYF
TRBV2,TRBJ1-6,CASIHGQENSPLHF
TRBV9,TRBJ1-1,CASSVGPGDTEAFF
TRBV7-3,TRBJ1-6,CASSLDSGGTPLHF
TRBV30,TRBJ1-5,CAWSSGTANQPQHF
TRBV7-9,TRBJ2-1,CASSLALQGQFF
TRBV4-3,TRBJ2-7,CASSLTFAGHYEQYF
TRBV9,TRBJ1-1,CASSVATTATEAFF
TRBV19,TRBJ1-2,CASSIQRDAPVFYGYTF
TRBV27,TRBJ2-1,CASSKPQGREFF
TRBV7-8,TRBJ1-4,CASSLWQAEGEKLFF
TRBV11-3,TRBJ2-2,CASSASQFPFEGELFF
TRBV19,TRBJ2-6,CASSMGGANVLTF
TRBV9,TRBJ2-3,CASSVGTYGARVADTQYF
TRBV19,TRBJ1-5,CASTLTGQSNQPQHF
TRBV5-4,TRBJ1-1,CASSLFGNTEAFF